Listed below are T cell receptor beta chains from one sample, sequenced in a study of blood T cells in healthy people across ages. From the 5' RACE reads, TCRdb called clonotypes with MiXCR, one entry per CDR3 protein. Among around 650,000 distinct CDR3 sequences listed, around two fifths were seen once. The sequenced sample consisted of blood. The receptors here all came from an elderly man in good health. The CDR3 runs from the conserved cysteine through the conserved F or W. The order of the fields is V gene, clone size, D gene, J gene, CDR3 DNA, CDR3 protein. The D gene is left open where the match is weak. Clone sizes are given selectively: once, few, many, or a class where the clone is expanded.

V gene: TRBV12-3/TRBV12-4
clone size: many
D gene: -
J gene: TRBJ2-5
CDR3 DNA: TGTGCCAGCAAGATGTACGGGGAAACTGAGACCCAGTACTTC
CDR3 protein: CASKMYGETETQYF

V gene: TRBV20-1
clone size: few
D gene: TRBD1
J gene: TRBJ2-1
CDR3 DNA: TGCAGTGCTAGAGCGACAGGGGGAGATGAGCAGTTCTTC
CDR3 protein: CSARATGGDEQFF

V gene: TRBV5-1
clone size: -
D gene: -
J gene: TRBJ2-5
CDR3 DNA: TGCGCCAGCAGCTACTACGGGGAAAACCAAGAGACCCAGTACTTC
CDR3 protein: CASSYYGENQETQYF

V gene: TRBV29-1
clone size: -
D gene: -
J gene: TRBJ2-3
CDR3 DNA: TGCAGCGTTGCAGGGGCGTTGCTGAGAGGGACGCAGTATTTT
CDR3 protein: CSVAGALLRGTQYF

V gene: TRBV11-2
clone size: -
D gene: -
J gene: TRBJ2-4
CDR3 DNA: TGTGCCAGCAGCTCCGGGACGGGGATTAATGAGCAGTACTTC
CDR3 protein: CASSSGTGINEQYF

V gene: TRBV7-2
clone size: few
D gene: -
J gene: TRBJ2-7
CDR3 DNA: TGTGCCAGCAGCTTAGGGACTTTCAACAATGAGCAGTACTTC
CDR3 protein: CASSLGTFNNEQYF

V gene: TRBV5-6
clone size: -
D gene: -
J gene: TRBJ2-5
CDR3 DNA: TGTGCCAGCAGCTTCAAACGACTAAACCAAGAGACCCAGTACTTC
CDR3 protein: CASSFKRLNQETQYF

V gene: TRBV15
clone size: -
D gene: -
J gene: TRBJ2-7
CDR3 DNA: TGTGTCACCAGCAGGGGGGGACCACTCTACGAGCAGTACTTC
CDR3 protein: CVTSRGGPLYEQYF

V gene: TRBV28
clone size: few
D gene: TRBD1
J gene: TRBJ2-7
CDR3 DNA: TGTGCCAGCAGTCATGACAGGGACTACGAGCAGTACTTC
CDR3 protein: CASSHDRDYEQYF

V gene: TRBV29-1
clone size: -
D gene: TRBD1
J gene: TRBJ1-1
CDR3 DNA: TGCAGCGTTGTCAAACAGGGGGTGAGGACTGAAGCTTTCTTT
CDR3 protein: CSVVKQGVRTEAFF

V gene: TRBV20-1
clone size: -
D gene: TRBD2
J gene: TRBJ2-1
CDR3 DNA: TGCAGACCAACACCCGGGACTAGCGGGAGGATAATCCATGAGCAGTTCTTC
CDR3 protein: CRPTPGTSGRIIHEQFF

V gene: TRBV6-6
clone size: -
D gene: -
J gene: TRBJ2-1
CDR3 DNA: TGTGCCAGCAGTTACTACCCAATGGGGAATGAGCAGTTCTTC
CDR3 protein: CASSYYPMGNEQFF

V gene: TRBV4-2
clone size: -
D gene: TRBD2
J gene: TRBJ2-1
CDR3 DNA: TGTGCCAGCAGCCAAGTAGCGGGTCCCAACGGCAATGAGCAGTTCTTC
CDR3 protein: CASSQVAGPNGNEQFF

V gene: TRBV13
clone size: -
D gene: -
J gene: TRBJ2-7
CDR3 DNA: TGTGCCAGCAGCTTAAGGGACCCTATGGACGAGCAGTACTTC
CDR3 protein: CASSLRDPMDEQYF

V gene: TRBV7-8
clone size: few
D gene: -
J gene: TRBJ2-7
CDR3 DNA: TGTGCCAGCAGCCTAGGAGGAGTGGGGGAGCAGTACTTC
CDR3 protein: CASSLGGVGEQYF

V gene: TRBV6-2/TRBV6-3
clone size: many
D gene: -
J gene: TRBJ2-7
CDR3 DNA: TGTGCCAGCAGGACGGGGGCAAGGGAGCAGTACTTC
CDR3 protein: CASRTGAREQYF

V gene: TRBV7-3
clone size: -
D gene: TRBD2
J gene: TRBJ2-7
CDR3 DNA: TGTGCCAGCAGCTTAGTAGCTAGCGGGACCTACAATGAGCAGTACTTC
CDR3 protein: CASSLVASGTYNEQYF